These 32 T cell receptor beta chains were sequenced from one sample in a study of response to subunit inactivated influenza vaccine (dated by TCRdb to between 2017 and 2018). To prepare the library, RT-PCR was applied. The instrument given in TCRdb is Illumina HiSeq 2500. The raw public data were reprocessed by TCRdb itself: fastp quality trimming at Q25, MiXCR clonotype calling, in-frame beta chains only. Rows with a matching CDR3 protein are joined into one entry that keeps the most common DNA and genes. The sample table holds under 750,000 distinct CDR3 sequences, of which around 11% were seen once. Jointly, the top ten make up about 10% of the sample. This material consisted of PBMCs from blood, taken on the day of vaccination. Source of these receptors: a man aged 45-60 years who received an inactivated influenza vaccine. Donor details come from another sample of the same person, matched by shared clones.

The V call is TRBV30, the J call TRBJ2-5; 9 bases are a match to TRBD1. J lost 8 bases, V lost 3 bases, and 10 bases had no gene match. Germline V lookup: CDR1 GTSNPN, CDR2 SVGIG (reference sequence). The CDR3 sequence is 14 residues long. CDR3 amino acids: CAWRTGTGKRTQYF. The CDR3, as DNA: TGTGCCTGGAGAACCGGGACAGGGAAGAGAACCCAGTACTTC.

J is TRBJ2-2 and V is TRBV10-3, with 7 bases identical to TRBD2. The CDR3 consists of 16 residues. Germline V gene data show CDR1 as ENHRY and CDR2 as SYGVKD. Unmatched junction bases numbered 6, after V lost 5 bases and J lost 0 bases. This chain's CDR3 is CAISSPGLPNTGELFF. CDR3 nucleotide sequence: TGTGCCATCAGTTCCCCGGGACTACCGAACACCGGGGAGCTGTTTTTT.

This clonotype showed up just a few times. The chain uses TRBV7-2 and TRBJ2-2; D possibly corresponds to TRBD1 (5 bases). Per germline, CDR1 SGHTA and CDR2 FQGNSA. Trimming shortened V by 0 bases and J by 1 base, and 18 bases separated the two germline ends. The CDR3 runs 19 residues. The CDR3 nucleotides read TGTGCCAGCAGCTTAGCGACAGCGAGAGTTCCCGGGAACACCGGGGAGCTGTTTTTT. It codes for CASSLATARVPGNTGELFF.

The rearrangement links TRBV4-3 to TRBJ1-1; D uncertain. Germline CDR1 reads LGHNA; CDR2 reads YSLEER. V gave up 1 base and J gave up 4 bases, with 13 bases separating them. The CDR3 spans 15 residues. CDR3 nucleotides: TGCGCCAGCAGCCAAGTTTTGCGGGAGGTCACTGAAGCTTTCTTT. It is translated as CASSQVLREVTEAFF.

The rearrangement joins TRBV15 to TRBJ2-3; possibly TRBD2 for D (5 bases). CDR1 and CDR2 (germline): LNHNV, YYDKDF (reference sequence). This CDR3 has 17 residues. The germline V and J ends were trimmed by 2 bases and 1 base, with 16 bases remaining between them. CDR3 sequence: CATSRLNLAPGTDTQYF. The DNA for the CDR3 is TGTGCCACCAGCAGACTAAACCTAGCACCAGGCACAGATACGCAGTATTTT. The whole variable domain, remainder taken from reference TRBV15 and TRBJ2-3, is DAMVIQNPRYQVTQFGKPVTLSCSQTLNHNVMYWYQQKSSQAPKLLFHYYDKDFNNEADTPDNFQSRRPNTSFCFLDIRSPGLGDTAMYLCATSRLNLAPGTDTQYFGPGTRLTVL.

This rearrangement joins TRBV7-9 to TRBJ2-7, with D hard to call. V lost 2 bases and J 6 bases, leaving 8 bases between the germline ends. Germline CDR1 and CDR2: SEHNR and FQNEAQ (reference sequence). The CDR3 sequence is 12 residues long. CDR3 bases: TGTGCCAGCAGCTTATGGAGTGGCGAGCAGTACTTC. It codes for CASSLWSGEQYF.

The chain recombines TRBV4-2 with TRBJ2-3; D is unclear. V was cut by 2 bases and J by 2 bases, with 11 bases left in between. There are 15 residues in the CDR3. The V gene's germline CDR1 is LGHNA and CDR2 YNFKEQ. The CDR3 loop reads CASSQPRTSTDTQYF. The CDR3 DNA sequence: TGTGCCAGCAGCCAACCTAGGACCTCCACAGATACGCAGTATTTT.

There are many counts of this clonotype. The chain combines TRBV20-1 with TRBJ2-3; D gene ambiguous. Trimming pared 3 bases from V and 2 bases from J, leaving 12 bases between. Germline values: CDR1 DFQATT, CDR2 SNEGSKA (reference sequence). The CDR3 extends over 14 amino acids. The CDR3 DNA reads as TGCAGTGCTAGCCACAGTGACTCCACAGATACGCAGTATTTT. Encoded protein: CSASHSDSTDTQYF.

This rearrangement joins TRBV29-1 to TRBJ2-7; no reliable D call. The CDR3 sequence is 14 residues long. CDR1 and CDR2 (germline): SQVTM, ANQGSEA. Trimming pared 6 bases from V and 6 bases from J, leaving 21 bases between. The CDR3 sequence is CSVAVGQAESEQYF. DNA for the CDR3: TGCAGCGTGGCGGTTGGCCAGGCGGAATCCGAGCAGTACTTC.

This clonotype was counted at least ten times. CDR3 nucleotide sequence: TGCGCCAGCAGCTTGGGCGGGAGGGCCCTCAATGAGCAGTTCTTC. Encoded protein: CASSLGGRALNEQFF. The V gene is TRBV5-1, the J gene TRBJ2-1, with 9 bases aligning to TRBD2. V lost 0 bases to trimming and J lost 6 bases; unmatched junction nucleotides: 4. Per germline, CDR1 SGHRS and CDR2 YFSETQ. This CDR3 is 15 amino acids long.

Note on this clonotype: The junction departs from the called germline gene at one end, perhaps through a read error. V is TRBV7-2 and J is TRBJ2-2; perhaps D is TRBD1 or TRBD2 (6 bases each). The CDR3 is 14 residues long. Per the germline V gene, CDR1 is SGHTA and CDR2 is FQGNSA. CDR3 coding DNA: TGTGCCAGCGGCCGGGGGCCGAAGACCGGGGAGCTGTTTTTT. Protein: CASGRGPKTGELFF. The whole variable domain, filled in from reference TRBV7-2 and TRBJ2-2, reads GAGVSQSPSNKVTEKGKDVELRCDPISGHTALYWYRQSLGQGLEFLIYFQGNSAPDKSGLPSDRFSAERTGGSVSTLTIQRTQQEDSAVYLCASGRGPKTGELFFGEGSRLTVL.

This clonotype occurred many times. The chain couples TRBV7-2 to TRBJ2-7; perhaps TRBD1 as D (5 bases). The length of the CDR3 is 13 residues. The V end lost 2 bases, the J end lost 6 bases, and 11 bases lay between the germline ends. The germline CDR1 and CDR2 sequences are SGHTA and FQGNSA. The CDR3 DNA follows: TGTGCCAGCAGCTTACAGGGTTTCCGCGAGCAGTACTTC. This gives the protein CASSLQGFREQYF.

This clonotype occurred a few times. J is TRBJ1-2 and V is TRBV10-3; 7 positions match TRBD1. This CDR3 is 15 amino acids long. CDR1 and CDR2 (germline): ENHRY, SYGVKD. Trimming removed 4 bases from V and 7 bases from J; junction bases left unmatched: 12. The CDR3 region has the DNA TGTGCCATCAGTGCAGGCTACCAGGGGGGGTTTGGCTACACCTTC. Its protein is CAISAGYQGGFGYTF.

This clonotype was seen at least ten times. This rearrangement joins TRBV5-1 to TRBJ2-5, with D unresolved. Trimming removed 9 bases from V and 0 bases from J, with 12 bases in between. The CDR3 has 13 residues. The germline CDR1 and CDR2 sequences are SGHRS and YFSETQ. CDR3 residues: CAIVPWYQETQYF. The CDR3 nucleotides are TGCGCCATCGTACCTTGGTACCAAGAGACCCAGTACTTC.

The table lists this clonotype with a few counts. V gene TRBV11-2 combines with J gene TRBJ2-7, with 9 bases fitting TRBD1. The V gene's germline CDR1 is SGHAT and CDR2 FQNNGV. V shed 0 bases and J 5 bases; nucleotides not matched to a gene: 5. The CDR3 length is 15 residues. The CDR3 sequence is CASSLEPTGGNEQYF. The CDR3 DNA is TGTGCCAGCAGCTTAGAGCCGACAGGGGGTAACGAGCAGTACTTC.

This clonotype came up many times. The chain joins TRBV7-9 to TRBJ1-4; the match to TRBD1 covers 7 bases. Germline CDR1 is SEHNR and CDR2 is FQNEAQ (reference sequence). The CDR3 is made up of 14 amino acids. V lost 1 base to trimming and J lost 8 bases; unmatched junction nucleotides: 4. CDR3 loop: CASSLGTGEEKLFF. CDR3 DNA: TGTGCCAGCAGCTTAGGCACAGGGGAAGAAAAACTGTTTTTT.

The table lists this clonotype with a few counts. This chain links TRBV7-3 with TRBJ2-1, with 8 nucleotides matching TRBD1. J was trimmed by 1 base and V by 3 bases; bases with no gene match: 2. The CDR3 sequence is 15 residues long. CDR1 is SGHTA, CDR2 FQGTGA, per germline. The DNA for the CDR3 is TGTGCCAGCAGCTTTGGACAGGGATCCTACAATGAGCAGTTCTTC. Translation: CASSFGQGSYNEQFF.

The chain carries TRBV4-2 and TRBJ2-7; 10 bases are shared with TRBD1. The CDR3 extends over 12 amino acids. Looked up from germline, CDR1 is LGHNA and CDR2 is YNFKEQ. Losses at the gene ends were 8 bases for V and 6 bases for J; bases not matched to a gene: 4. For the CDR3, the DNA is TGTGCCAGCTCTGGACAGGGGGGCGAGCAGTACTTC. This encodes CASSGQGGEQYF.

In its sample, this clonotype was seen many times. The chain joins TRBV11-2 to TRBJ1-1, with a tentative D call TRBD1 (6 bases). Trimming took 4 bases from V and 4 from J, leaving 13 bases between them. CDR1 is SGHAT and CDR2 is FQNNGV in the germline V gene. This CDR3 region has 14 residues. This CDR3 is CASSSSGVATEAFF. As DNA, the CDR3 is TGTGCCAGCAGCTCTTCAGGGGTTGCCACTGAAGCTTTCTTT.

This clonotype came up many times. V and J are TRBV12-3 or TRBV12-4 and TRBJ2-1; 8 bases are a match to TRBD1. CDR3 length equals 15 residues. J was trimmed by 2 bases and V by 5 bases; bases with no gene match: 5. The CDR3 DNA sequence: TGTGCCAGCAGTCCAGGACAGGGTACCTACAATGAGCAGTTCTTC. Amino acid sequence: CASSPGQGTYNEQFF.

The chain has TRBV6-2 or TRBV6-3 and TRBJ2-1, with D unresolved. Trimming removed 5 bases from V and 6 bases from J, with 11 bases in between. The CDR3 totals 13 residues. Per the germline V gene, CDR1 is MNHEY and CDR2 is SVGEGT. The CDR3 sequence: CASSPEPFNEQFF. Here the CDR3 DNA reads TGTGCCAGCAGTCCTGAACCCTTCAATGAGCAGTTCTTC.

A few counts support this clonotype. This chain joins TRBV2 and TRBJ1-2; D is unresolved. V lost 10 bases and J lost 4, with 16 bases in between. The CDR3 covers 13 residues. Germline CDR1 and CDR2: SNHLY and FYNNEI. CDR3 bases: TGTGCCATCCATATTGACACCACCTATGGCTACACCTTC. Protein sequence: CAIHIDTTYGYTF.

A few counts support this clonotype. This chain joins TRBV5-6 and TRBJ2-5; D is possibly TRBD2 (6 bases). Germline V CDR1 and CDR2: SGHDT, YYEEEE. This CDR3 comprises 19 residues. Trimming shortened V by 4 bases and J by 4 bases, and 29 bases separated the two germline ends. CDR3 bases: TGTGCCAGCAGCCTGGAGAGGAGATTGTCTGCGGGGATGGGAGAGACCCAGTACTTC. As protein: CASSLERRLSAGMGETQYF.

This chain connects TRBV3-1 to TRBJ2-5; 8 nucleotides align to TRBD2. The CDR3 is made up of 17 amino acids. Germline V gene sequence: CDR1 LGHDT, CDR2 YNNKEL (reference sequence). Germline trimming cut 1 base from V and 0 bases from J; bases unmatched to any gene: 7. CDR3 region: CASSQVRGGTYQETQYF. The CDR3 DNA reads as TGTGCCAGCAGCCAAGTCCGCGGGGGGACGTACCAAGAGACCCAGTACTTC.

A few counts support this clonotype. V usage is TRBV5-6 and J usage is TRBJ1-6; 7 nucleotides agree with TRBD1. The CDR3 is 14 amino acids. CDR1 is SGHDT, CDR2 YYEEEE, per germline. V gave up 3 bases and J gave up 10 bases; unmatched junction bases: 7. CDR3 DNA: TGTGCCAGCAGCTATTACACAGGGGTCTCACCCCTCCACTTT. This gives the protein CASSYYTGVSPLHF.

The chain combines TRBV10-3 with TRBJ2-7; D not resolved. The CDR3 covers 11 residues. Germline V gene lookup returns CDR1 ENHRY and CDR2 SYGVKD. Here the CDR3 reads CASMALYEQYF. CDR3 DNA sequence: TGTGCAAGTATGGCCCTCTACGAGCAGTACTTC.

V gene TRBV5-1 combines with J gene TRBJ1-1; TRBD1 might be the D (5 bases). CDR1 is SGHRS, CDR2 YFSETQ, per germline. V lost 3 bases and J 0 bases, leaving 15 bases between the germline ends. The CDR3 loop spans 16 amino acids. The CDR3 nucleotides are TGCGCCAGCAGCTCGCCGGGACGGACCATGAACACTGAAGCTTTCTTT. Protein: CASSSPGRTMNTEAFF.

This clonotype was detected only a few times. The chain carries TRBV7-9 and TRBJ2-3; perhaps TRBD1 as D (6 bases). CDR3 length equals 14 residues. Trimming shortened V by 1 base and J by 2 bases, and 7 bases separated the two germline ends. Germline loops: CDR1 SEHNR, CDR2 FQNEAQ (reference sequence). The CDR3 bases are TGTGCCAGCAGCTTAGACAGGGCCACAGATACGCAGTATTTT. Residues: CASSLDRATDTQYF.

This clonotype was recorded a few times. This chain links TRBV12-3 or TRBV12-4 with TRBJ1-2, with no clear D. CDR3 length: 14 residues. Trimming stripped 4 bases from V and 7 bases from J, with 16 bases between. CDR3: CASSYPGSNAGYTF. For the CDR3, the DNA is TGTGCCAGCAGTTATCCGGGGTCGAATGCTGGCTACACCTTC.

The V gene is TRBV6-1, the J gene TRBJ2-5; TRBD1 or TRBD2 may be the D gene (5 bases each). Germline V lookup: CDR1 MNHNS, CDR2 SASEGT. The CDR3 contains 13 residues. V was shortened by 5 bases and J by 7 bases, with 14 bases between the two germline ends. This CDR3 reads CASSPTTQGTQYF. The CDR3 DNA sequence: TGTGCCAGCAGTCCGACTACCCAGGGGACCCAGTACTTC.

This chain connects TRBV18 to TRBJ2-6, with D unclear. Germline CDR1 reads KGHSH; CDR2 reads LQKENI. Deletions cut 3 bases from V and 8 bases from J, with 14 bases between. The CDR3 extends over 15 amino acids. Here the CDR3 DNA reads TGTGCCAGCTCACCGGAACAGCCATCCCCCAACGTCCTGACTTTC. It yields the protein CASSPEQPSPNVLTF.

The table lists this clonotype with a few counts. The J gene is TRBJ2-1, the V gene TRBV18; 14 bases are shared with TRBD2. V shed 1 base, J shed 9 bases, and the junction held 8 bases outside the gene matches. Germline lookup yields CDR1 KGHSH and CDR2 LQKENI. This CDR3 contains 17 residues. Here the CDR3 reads CASSPQGTSGRTGEQFF. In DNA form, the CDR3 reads TGTGCCAGCTCACCACAGGGGACTAGCGGGAGAACGGGTGAGCAGTTCTTC.